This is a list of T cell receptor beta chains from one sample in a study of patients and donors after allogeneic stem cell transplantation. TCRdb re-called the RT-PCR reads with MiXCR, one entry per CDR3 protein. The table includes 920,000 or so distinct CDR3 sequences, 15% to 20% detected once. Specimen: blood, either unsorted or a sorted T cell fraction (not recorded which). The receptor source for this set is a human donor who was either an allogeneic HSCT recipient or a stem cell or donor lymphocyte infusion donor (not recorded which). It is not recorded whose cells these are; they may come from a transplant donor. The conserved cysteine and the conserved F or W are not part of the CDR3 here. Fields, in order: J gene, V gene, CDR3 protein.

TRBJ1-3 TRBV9 ASSPTGWGRPGNTIY
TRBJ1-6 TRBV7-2 ASSLAETVNSPLH
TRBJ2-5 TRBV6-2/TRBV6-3 ASSYPVVSGRQETQY
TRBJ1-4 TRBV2 ASRPYETVF
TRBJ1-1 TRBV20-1 SATIRGAEAF
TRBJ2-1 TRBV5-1 ASSMNRGQSSYNEQF
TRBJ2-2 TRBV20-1 SASRGTGELF
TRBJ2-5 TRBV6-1 ASTSRQGADQETQY
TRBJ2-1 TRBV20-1 SARGLAEAYEQF
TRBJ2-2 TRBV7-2 ASSPHTGELF
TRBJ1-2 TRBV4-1 ASSQDQGTYGYT
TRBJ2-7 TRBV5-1 ASGTSGQGTYEQY
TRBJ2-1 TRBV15 ATSRVGGTGGRKQF
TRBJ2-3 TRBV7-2 ASSLVQRGGTTVTQY
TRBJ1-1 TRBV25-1 ASSDHGGGDTEAF
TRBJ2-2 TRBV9 ASSAPETGELF
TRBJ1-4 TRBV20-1 SADRGLNEKLF
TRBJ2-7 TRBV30 AWRGQGERYEQY
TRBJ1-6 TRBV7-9 ASSLRRDNSPLH
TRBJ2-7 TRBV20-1 SARVISGGFSYEQY
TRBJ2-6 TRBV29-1 SVESDPGHSGANVLT
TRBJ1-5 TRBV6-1 ASMGQSNQPQH
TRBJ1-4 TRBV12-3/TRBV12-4 ASSQQGAFGEKLF
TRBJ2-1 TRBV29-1 SVDERGGFFFHEQF
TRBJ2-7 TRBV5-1 ASSLTSGKYEQY
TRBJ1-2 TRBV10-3 AIKPGQEYGYT
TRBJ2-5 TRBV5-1 ASSYMPRGFQETQY
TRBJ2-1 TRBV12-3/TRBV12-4 ASSLAAGGEQF
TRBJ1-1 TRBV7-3 ASSFTGLGEAF
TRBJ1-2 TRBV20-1 SASEGLRAYGYT
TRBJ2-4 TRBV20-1 SARGLRDIQY
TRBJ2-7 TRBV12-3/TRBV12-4 ASSFLAGGDYEQY
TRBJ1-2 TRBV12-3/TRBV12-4 ASSLAGTGSYGYT
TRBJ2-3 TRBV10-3 AISEGPSTDTQY
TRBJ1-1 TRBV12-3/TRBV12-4 ASSLAGLEAF
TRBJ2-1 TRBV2 ASSEGQGFDEQF
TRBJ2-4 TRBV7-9 ASSYLRENQNIQY
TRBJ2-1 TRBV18 ASSPLPGSNEQF
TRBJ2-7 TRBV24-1 ATSEGPYEQY
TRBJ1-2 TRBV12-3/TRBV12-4 ASSLDIGGNYGYT
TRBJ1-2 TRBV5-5 ASSLSGSVNYGYT
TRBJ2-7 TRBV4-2 ASSPILGPGHSYEQY
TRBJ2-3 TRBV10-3 AISEPTLDSTSTDTQY
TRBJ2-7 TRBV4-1 ASSQARLAGTYEQY
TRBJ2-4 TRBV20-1 SARALKSGGIEY
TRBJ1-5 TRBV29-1 SVADGSGNQPQH